Shown below are 16 T cell receptor beta chains from a single sample sequenced in a study of early T cells in non-severe SARS-CoV-2 infection. TCRdb used MiXCR to reprocess the 5' RACE reads, holding one entry per CDR3 protein. This sample has tens of thousands of distinct CDR3 sequences; roughly an eighth occur once, and the top ten carry around 6%. Sequencing was performed on whole blood. The receptors come from an adult who was a healthcare worker with PCR-confirmed SARS-CoV-2 infection or an uninfected control (not recorded which).

This clonotype has a count of ten or more. The chain employs TRBV7-9 and TRBJ2-1; D is undetermined. CDR3 size: 12 residues. Per germline, CDR1 SEHNR and CDR2 FQNEAQ (reference sequence). The V and J ends lost 5 bases and 6 bases respectively, with 8 bases between them. As DNA, the CDR3 is TGTGCCAGCAGCCGGTCGGGCAATGAGCAGTTCTTC. Protein: CASSRSGNEQFF.

V is TRBV28 and J is TRBJ2-1; 8 positions match TRBD1. Germline assignment: CDR1 MDHEN and CDR2 SYDVKM. This CDR3 region has 16 residues. With V trimmed by 4 bases and J by 6 bases, 11 bases remained unmatched. Here the CDR3 DNA reads TGTGCCAGCAGTTCATTTAGAGTCACAGGGGGCAATGAGCAGTTCTTC. It codes for CASSSFRVTGGNEQFF.

This clonotype was detected ten times or more. The chain uses TRBV5-1 and TRBJ2-7, with 10 bases that match TRBD2. CDR3 length equals 16 residues. The trim removed 3 bases at V and 1 base at J, leaving 7 bases unmatched. Germline-derived CDR1 and CDR2 are SGHRS and YFSETQ. The CDR3 here is CASSSNIAGGSYEQYF. The CDR3 DNA is TGCGCCAGCAGCTCGAATATAGCGGGAGGTTCCTACGAGCAGTACTTC.

This clonotype turned up a few times. The chain links TRBV18 to TRBJ1-1; D ambiguous. The CDR3 extends over 13 amino acids. Germline CDR1 reads KGHSH; CDR2 reads LQKENI. The V and J ends lost 2 bases and 2 bases respectively, with 6 bases between them. The CDR3 DNA is TGTGCCAGCTCACCATGGAGTAACACTGAAGCTTTCTTT. Translated: CASSPWSNTEAFF.

This clonotype was counted once. This chain connects TRBV12-3 or TRBV12-4 to TRBJ2-3, with D hard to call. The length of the CDR3 is 17 residues. V lost 6 bases and J lost 0, with 19 bases in between. The DNA for the CDR3 is TGTGCCAGCAGCTACCGCCGAGGCGGCTCTAGCACAGATACGCAGTATTTT. This codes for CASSYRRGGSSTDTQYF.

This clonotype was seen more than once but under ten times. The chain employs TRBV5-6 and TRBJ2-3; D remains ambiguous. Germline CDR1 is SGHDT and CDR2 is YYEEEE. Trimming took off 2 bases at V and 5 bases at J, with 6 bases between the two ends. This CDR3 has 12 residues. The CDR3: CASSFGLDTQYF. The CDR3, as DNA: TGTGCCAGCAGCTTCGGGCTAGATACGCAGTATTTT.

In DNA, the CDR3 is TGCAGCGTTGTACAGGGGGCTGGGACTGAAGCTTTCTTT. Protein product: CSVVQGAGTEAFF. The genes are TRBV29-1 and TRBJ1-1; TRBD1 agrees at 9 bases. Germline values: CDR1 SQVTM, CDR2 ANQGSEA. This CDR3 region has 13 residues. Trimming cost V 4 bases and J 5 bases; bases outside gene matches: 5.

The table lists this clonotype with a few counts. The V gene is TRBV20-1, the J gene TRBJ1-1; 8 bases are shared with TRBD1. Germline CDR1 DFQATT, CDR2 SNEGSKA (reference sequence). V trimming: 6 bases; J trimming: 4 bases; junction bases outside the gene matches: 7. This CDR3 has 13 amino acids. CDR3 nucleotide sequence: TGCAGTGCAAATGACAGGGGAGGCACTGAAGCTTTCTTT. Amino acid sequence: CSANDRGGTEAFF.

The V call is TRBV27, the J call TRBJ2-2, with TRBD1 as a possible D gene (5 bases). The germline CDR1 and CDR2 sequences are MNHEY and SMNVEV (reference sequence). The germline V and J ends were trimmed by 9 bases and 7 bases, with 15 bases remaining between them. This CDR3 has 13 residues. The CDR3 nucleotides read TGTGCCAGTAATCCAAGGGGTTTCGGGGAGCTGTTTTTT. The encoded protein is CASNPRGFGELFF.

This clonotype has more than one count but fewer than ten. This rearrangement joins TRBV7-9 to TRBJ1-1; D is undetermined. The CDR3 totals 12 residues. Germline values: CDR1 SEHNR, CDR2 FQNEAQ (reference sequence). The V end was cut by 2 bases, the J end by 4 bases, with 5 bases between. The CDR3, as DNA: TGTGCCAGCAGCTTACTTTCCACTGAAGCTTTCTTT. Protein: CASSLLSTEAFF.

This clonotype was found a few times. In DNA, the CDR3 is TGTGCCAGCAGGGGGACAGGCCCTTGGGGCTACACCTTC. Translated, it gives CASRGTGPWGYTF. V gene TRBV25-1 combines with J gene TRBJ1-2; 8 nucleotides align to TRBD1. V trimming: 6 bases; J trimming: 8 bases; junction bases outside the gene matches: 8. In germline, CDR1 is MGHDK, CDR2 SYGVNS. The CDR3 is 13 residues long.

The genes are TRBV10-3 and TRBJ2-5, with D perhaps matching TRBD1 (6 bases). With 3 bases removed from V and 0 bases from J, the gap between germline ends came to 8 bases. Germline CDR1 ENHRY, CDR2 SYGVKD. The CDR3 covers 14 residues. The CDR3 DNA is TGTGCCATCAGTGAAAGGGGGAACCAAGAGACCCAGTACTTC. Translated, it gives CAISERGNQETQYF.

The V and J genes are TRBV20-1 and TRBJ2-3, with a weak D call TRBD2 (5 bases). The CDR3 contains 13 residues. V was clipped by 5 bases and J by 2 bases, with 11 bases between them. Germline V gene lookup returns CDR1 DFQATT and CDR2 SNEGSKA (reference sequence). The CDR3 sequence is CSASRGNTDTQYF. Here the CDR3 DNA reads TGCAGTGCTTCAAGAGGGAACACAGATACGCAGTATTTT.

This clonotype has at least ten counts. This chain links TRBV7-9 with TRBJ1-5; TRBD1 is a possible D gene (6 bases). Germline CDR1 and CDR2: SEHNR and FQNEAQ (reference sequence). Trimming stripped 3 bases from V and 0 bases from J, with 12 bases between. This CDR3 is built from 16 residues. The CDR3 loop is CASSFGGSGSNQPQHF. In DNA, the CDR3 is TGTGCCAGCAGCTTTGGGGGCAGTGGTAGCAATCAGCCCCAGCATTTT.

Only a few counts were recorded for this clonotype. The genes are TRBV3-1 and TRBJ2-2, with D unresolved. Looked up from germline, CDR1 is LGHDT and CDR2 is YNNKEL (reference sequence). V gave up 4 bases and J gave up 6 bases, with 18 bases separating them. This CDR3 contains 16 residues. The CDR3 DNA follows: TGTGCCAGCAGCCGACAACCGAGCGCAGGCCCCGGGGAGCTGTTTTTT. This gives the protein CASSRQPSAGPGELFF.

This clonotype has only a few counts. The chain links TRBV12-3 or TRBV12-4 to TRBJ1-1, with 8 nucleotides matching TRBD1. The CDR3 spans 15 residues. V lost 5 bases and J lost 1; bases outside the gene matches: 6. CDR3: CASSARTGTNTEAFF. The CDR3 DNA is TGTGCCAGCAGTGCTAGGACAGGGACGAACACTGAAGCTTTCTTT.